The present TCR beta chain was sequenced within a study of T-cell memory formation after mild COVID-19. Across the study: The two donors had largely donor-specific TCR clusters.

5'RACE primed at constant segments yielded TCR alpha and TCR beta cDNA libraries bearing sample barcodes and UMIs. MiXCR was run by TCRdb on the 5' RACE reads, yielding one entry per CDR3 protein. The sample comprises about 390,000 distinct CDR3 sequences, more than 15% of which are singletons, and roughly 21% rests with the top ten. The study's findings and limits: Clones that contracted clustered mainly in CM and EM if CD4+ and in EMRA if CD8+. Clones contracting over day 15 to 85 were CD4/CD8 balanced, with later expanders leaning CD4+.

This CDR3 spans 17 amino acids. V was pared by 4 bases and J by 7 bases, with 15 bases of the junction left unmatched. Per germline, CDR1 SGDLS and CDR2 YYNGEE. This clonotype has a handful of counts. Its antigen remains unidentified. The sequencing sample was made of PBMCs or a T cell subset sorted from them (not recorded which). The receptor was derived from a man aged 18 to 29 who had mild COVID-19 (a few samples of this study predate the infection). Cell type and time point are not known. V gene TRBV9 combines with J gene TRBJ2-2, with TRBD1 matching 8 bases. The CDR3 loop is CASSPEPGGNFGGELFF. Here the CDR3 DNA reads TGTGCCAGCAGCCCCGAGCCAGGGGGCAATTTTGGCGGGGAGCTGTTTTTT.